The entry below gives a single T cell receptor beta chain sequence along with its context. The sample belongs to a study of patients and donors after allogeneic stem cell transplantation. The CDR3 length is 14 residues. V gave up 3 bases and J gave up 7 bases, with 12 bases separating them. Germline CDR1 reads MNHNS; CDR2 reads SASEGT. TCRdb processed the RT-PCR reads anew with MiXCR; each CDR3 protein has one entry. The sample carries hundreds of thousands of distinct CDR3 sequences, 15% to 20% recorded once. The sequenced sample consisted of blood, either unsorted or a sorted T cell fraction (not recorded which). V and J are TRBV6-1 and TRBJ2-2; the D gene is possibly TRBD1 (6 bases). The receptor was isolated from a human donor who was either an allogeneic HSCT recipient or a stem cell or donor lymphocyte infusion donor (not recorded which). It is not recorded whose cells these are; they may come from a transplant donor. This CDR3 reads CASSEAGVLGELFF. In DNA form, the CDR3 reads TGTGCCAGCAGTGAGGCAGGGGTTCTCGGGGAGCTGTTTTTT.